This TCR beta chain was sequenced in a study of T cell responses to AZD1222 COVID-19 vaccine (dated by TCRdb to the early 2020s). For the wider study: AZD1222 recipients with second doses at about 4 weeks or about 12 weeks were pooled, because spike-specific TCR depth and breadth did not differ between schedules. TCR sequencing covered roughly 230 trial participants: nearly 210 given two doses of AZD1222 and 26 given two doses of MenACWY control vaccine. Trial participants were enrolled by age into 18-55, 56-69 and 70-plus year subgroups, with about 150, 28 and 57 TCR-sequenced participants respectively. Study-wide findings and limitations: Because no day 14 peak-response samples were available, repertoires were characterized only after the peak T cell response. Most participants were white British and females outnumbered males, and the authors suggested that clonal diversity may have been underestimated. Epitopes outside the regions mutated in the B.1.351 and B.1.1.7 variants were reportedly recognized by nearly half of the unique spike-specific TCRs. After two AZD1222 doses, spike-specific TCR breadth and depth were significantly higher than at day 0 and than in MenACWY recipients. Conclusions about previously exposed vaccinees are limited, since just five to seven AZD1222 recipients were seropositive for SARS-CoV-2 at baseline. The whole spike protein was spanned by vaccine-associated CD4 TCRs, and dominant responses were seen in regions 160-218 and 743-854. In the small 56-69-year group, the increase in depth fell short of significance, most likely because of low power.

The time point label on this specimen signifies: baseline before first vaccination. Vaccinee samples were obtained from the UK trials COV001 and COV002, which included a single-blind randomized controlled phase 2/3 trial of AZD1222 (ChAdOx1 nCoV-19) in healthy adults. For TCRbeta chain sequencing, PBMC samples from trial participants were taken at day 0 and at day 28 after the second dose. Measured from the cysteine to the phenylalanine, the CDR3 is 19 residues long. Left in the record is the CDR3 DNA by itself, 57 bases read in frame from the first base. Relative to germline, V is 0 bases shorter and J is 0 bases shorter, with 18 bases between their ends. The germline V gene yields MNHEY for CDR1 and SVGEGT for CDR2. As concerns this clone: The specificity of this receptor is unknown. Per-base quality was not reported, and no clone a single base away is much larger than it.

The CDR3 regions of human TCRbeta chains were subjected to immunosequencing. In the paper's pipeline: TCRs in the repertoires were compared against a reference library of SARS-CoV-2-specific TCRs that had been generated with the MIRA antigen-specificity platform. Breadth was defined as the fraction of unique TCRs that were SARS-CoV-2-associated. Depth was defined as the fraction of total T cells that were SARS-CoV-2-associated. Using the MIRA data, each spike-specific TCR was mapped to the spike region that the TCR reacts to and placed in a CD4 or CD8 class. Log10-transformed breadth and depth values were compared by one-way ANOVA with Sidak's multiple comparisons tests. TCRdb retrieved this table from immuneACCESS and kept in-frame rearrangements only. Not all clones are present; in checked studies, unresolved V genes account for under half, and no reason is known for the remainder. Clone size and V and J calls were adopted from that table, with D and trimming inferred from the DNA. The sample contains 150,000 to 200,000 clones, approximately 95% of them found a single time. The ten largest clones capture 3.9% of the sample.

The chain uses TRBV6-2 or TRBV6-3 and TRBJ1-3; TRBD1 is a possible D gene, resting on 6 matching bases. The input for sequencing was peripheral blood, taken on day 0 of AZD1222 vaccination. The clonotype originates from an adult in good health. DNA sequence: TGTGCCAGCAGTTACTCGAGAGGTGTGGGGGACACCTCTGGAAACACCATATATTTT. Protein translation: CASSYSRGVGDTSGNTIYF.